This T cell receptor (beta chain) emerged from a study of blood T cell repertoires in COVID-19. On the study more broadly: Nucleic acid was either cDNA or gDNA, and it came from T cells, B-cell-depleted T cells, or PBMCs.

V lost 3 bases and J 8 bases, leaving 13 bases between the germline ends. This CDR3 spans 13 amino acids. Germline V lookup: CDR1 SGHTA, CDR2 FQGTGA. As handled by the study authors: Nucleated cell number was recorded as an estimate derived from reference gene primer amplification. The assay was immunoSEQ multiplex PCR, and TCRdb's table has in-frame clones only and misses some. The DNA gave D and trimming, while V, J and clone size come from that table. Of fewer than 85,000 clones listed, roughly 85% were seen once; the top ten hold 4.5% to 5.5%. The V and J genes are TRBV7-3 and TRBJ1-2; D unclear. The receptor comes from a man older than 75 with acute or convalescent COVID-19. Material: peripheral blood. The CDR3, as DNA: TGTGCCAGCAGCTTCCCAGGAGCGGGGGGCTACACCTTC. Translation gives CASSFPGAGGYTF.